A single sample gave rise to the 22 T cell receptor beta chains below, sequenced in a study of blood T cell repertoires in COVID-19. Profiled with immunoSEQ multiplex PCR; TCRdb holds only in-frame clones, not every one. Seen here are around 190,000 clones, roughly nine tenths observed once, and the top ten hold approximately 1.1%. Source material: peripheral blood. The receptor source for this set is a man aged 25 to 40 with acute or convalescent COVID-19.

Comments on this clone: The same CDR3 can be traced to other DNA sequences in this sample. The chain joins TRBV20-1 to TRBJ2-7, with D unclear. Germline CDR1 is DFQATT and CDR2 is SNEGSKA (reference sequence). CDR3 length: 11 amino acids. V was trimmed by 3 bases and J by 5 bases, leaving 8 bases between them. This CDR3 reads CSASSGHEQYF. In DNA form, the CDR3 reads TGCAGTGCTAGTTCAGGCCACGAGCAGTACTTC.

V is TRBV5-1 and J is TRBJ2-3; D is possibly TRBD2 (5 bases). CDR3 length: 15 residues. The germline V gene encodes CDR1 SGHRS and CDR2 YFSETQ. V lost 3 bases and J 6 bases, leaving 17 bases between the germline ends. The CDR3 DNA reads as TGCGCCAGCAGCTATGACTACCCTTTAGGGGATACGCAGTATTTT. The encoded protein is CASSYDYPLGDTQYF.

The chain joins TRBV6-6 to TRBJ2-7; TRBD2 matches 7 bases. Germline CDR1 and CDR2: MNHNY and SVGAGI (reference sequence). After removal of 4 bases from V and 2 bases from J, the junction contained 8 bases not matched to a gene. This CDR3 is built from 15 residues. The CDR3 protein is CASSSTGGVTYEQYF. The CDR3 DNA reads TGTGCCAGCAGTTCCACGGGGGGAGTTACCTACGAGCAGTACTTC.

This clone was counted a single time. The chain recombines TRBV28 with TRBJ1-3; D possibly corresponds to TRBD1 (6 bases). This CDR3 is 17 amino acids long. Trimming shortened V by 6 bases and J by 1 base, and 19 bases separated the two germline ends. CDR1 is MDHEN and CDR2 is SYDVKM in the germline V gene. The CDR3 coding sequence is TGTGCCAGCAGGACCGTCGGGACACCTTGGTCTGGAAACACCATATATTTT. The encoded protein is CASRTVGTPWSGNTIYF.

The V gene is TRBV29-1, the J gene TRBJ1-1, with D possibly TRBD1 on 6 matching bases. This CDR3 spans 13 amino acids. Germline V gene lookup returns CDR1 SQVTM and CDR2 ANQGSEA. The V and J ends lost 7 bases and 3 bases respectively, with 15 bases between them. In DNA, the CDR3 is TGCAGCGCGAGACAGGATTTGGACACTGAAGCTTTCTTT. Translating gives CSARQDLDTEAFF. The full variable domain, with the rest looked up from reference TRBV29-1 and TRBJ1-1, is SAVISQKPSRDICQRGTSLTIQCQVDSQVTMMFWYRQQPGQSLTLIATANQGSEATYESGFVIDKFPISRPNLTFSTLTVSNMSPEDSSIYLCSARQDLDTEAFFGQGTRLTVV.

The chain employs TRBV7-9 and TRBJ2-7, with 8 nucleotides matching TRBD1. Germline V gene lookup returns CDR1 SEHNR and CDR2 FQNEAQ (reference sequence). V was pared by 8 bases and J by 2 bases, with 5 bases of the junction left unmatched. The CDR3 contains 13 residues. The CDR3 DNA reads TGTGCCAGCTCTCGGACAGGGCCCTACGAGCAGTACTTC. Amino acids: CASSRTGPYEQYF.

This chain joins TRBV5-1 and TRBJ2-7; unclear D gene. The CDR3 is 12 residues long. V was pared by 1 base and J by 3 bases, with 5 bases between. The germline V gene has CDR1 SGHRS and CDR2 YFSETQ. The CDR3 bases are TGCGCCAGCAGCTTGACCAGCTACGAGCAGTACTTC. Translated: CASSLTSYEQYF.

The chain employs TRBV27 and TRBJ2-1; 7 nucleotides align to TRBD2. Germline V CDR1 and CDR2: MNHEY, SMNVEV (reference sequence). The CDR3 consists of 16 residues. The V segment lost 4 bases and the J segment 4 bases; nucleotides outside the gene matches: 10. The DNA for the CDR3 is TGTGCCAGCAGTTCTCTCCGGGACTACGTATACAATGAGCAGTTCTTC. Translated, it gives CASSSLRDYVYNEQFF.

In this sample, this clone turned up a few times. This chain joins TRBV4-1 and TRBJ2-7; D unresolved. The CDR3 extends over 16 amino acids. Trimming stripped 0 bases from V and 1 base from J, with 13 bases between. Germline V gives CDR1 MGHRA, CDR2 YSYEKL. The CDR3 DNA is TGCGCCAGCAGCCAAGATCGCACAGTACGGTCCTACGAGCAGTACTTC. Its translation: CASSQDRTVRSYEQYF.

The rearrangement uses TRBV19 and TRBJ1-2; possible D gene TRBD1, 6 bases. This CDR3 comprises 15 residues. CDR1 is LNHDA, CDR2 SQIVND, per germline (reference sequence). The V end lost 3 bases, the J end lost 4 bases, and 15 bases lay between the germline ends. In DNA form, the CDR3 reads TGTGCCAGTAGTATTAGGCAGGGGATTACCTATGGCTACACCTTC. It translates to CASSIRQGITYGYTF. The full variable domain, completed using reference TRBV19 and TRBJ1-2, is DGGITQSPKYLFRKEGQNVTLSCEQNLNHDAMYWYRQDPGQGLRLIYYSQIVNDFQKGDIAEGYSVSREKKESFPLTVTSAQKNPTAFYLCASSIRQGITYGYTFGSGTRLTVV.

The chain combines TRBV7-9 with TRBJ2-1, with TRBD1 matching over 8 bases. Unmatched junction bases numbered 6, after V lost 2 bases and J lost 15 bases. Germline V CDR1 and CDR2: SEHNR, FQNEAQ (reference sequence). The CDR3 is 12 amino acids. The CDR3: CASSLQGQVLFF. CDR3 coding DNA: TGTGCCAGCAGCTTACAGGGACAGGTCTTGTTCTTC.

In its sample, this clone was seen a few times. The V and J genes are TRBV4-1 and TRBJ1-5; D not certain. The CDR3 spans 17 residues. V was shortened by 0 bases and J by 1 base, with 13 bases between the two germline ends. Germline V gives CDR1 MGHRA, CDR2 YSYEKL. CDR3 residues: CASSQDWGGRSNQPQHF. The CDR3 DNA follows: TGCGCCAGCAGCCAAGATTGGGGAGGGAGGAGCAATCAGCCCCAGCATTTT.

As to this clone: A read error may explain this, as a much larger clone is one base away. Distinct nucleotide sequences in the sample also encode this CDR3. The V and J genes are TRBV5-1 and TRBJ2-5; TRBD1 matches 8 bases. CDR3 length equals 15 residues. J was trimmed by 3 bases and V by 0 bases; bases with no gene match: 4. Germline-derived CDR1 and CDR2 are SGHRS and YFSETQ. The chain's CDR3 is CASSLDGTGEETQYF. The CDR3 DNA reads as TGCGCCAGCAGCTTGGACGGGACAGGAGAAGAGACCCAGTACTTC.

Concerning this clone itself: Germline is not matched at one junction end, which may reflect a read error. The chain links TRBV2 to TRBJ1-4; tentatively, D is TRBD1 (6 bases). Per germline, CDR1 SNHLY and CDR2 FYNNEI. The CDR3 extends over 13 amino acids. Here the CDR3 DNA reads TGTGCCAGCAGGCTTCAGGGGAATGGAAAACTGTTTTTT. This gives the protein CASRLQGNGKLFF. Using reference TRBV2 and TRBJ1-4 for the parts outside the CDR3, the full variable domain is EPEVTQTPSHQVTQMGQEVILRCVPISNHLYFYWYRQILGQKVEFLVSFYNNEISEKSEIFDDQFSVERPDGSNFTLKIRSTKLEDSAMYFCASRLQGNGKLFFGSGTQLSVL.

The gene calls are TRBV19 and TRBJ1-4, with 7 positions matching TRBD1. This CDR3 is 16 amino acids long. V shed 2 bases, J shed 3 bases, and the junction held 6 bases outside the gene matches. Germline assignment: CDR1 LNHDA and CDR2 SQIVND (reference sequence). The CDR3 is CASSIFGQASNEKLFF. The CDR3 DNA reads as TGTGCCAGTAGTATATTCGGACAGGCCTCTAATGAAAAACTGTTTTTT.

The chain uses TRBV6-6 and TRBJ2-7; D gene unclear. V was clipped by 5 bases and J by 2 bases, with 16 bases between them. The CDR3 runs 15 residues. Germline V gene data show CDR1 as MNHNY and CDR2 as SVGAGI (reference sequence). The CDR3 DNA reads as TGTGCCAGCAGTCCCACCGATGTCGCGGCCTACGAGCAGTACTTC. It codes for CASSPTDVAAYEQYF.

The J gene is TRBJ2-7, the V gene TRBV5-1, with 7 bases aligning to TRBD2. The CDR3 runs to 14 residues. Germline V gene lookup returns CDR1 SGHRS and CDR2 YFSETQ. Trimming removed 9 bases from V and 8 bases from J; junction bases left unmatched: 17. The CDR3 is CATTTGDYGAQQYF. The CDR3 nucleotides read TGCGCCACTACCACGGGGGACTACGGGGCACAGCAGTACTTC.

The rearrangement links TRBV4-1 to TRBJ2-3; no firm D call. The germline V gene encodes CDR1 MGHRA and CDR2 YSYEKL. V gave up 3 bases and J gave up 12 bases, with 10 bases separating them. The CDR3 spans 11 residues. CDR3 amino acids: CASSQGLLQYF. CDR3 sequence (DNA): TGCGCCAGCAGCCAGGGCCTATTACAGTATTTT.

V is TRBV29-1 and J is TRBJ1-1; D is possibly TRBD1 (6 bases). CDR1 SQVTM and CDR2 ANQGSEA come from the germline V gene. The V end was cut by 5 bases, the J end by 5 bases, with 9 bases between. This CDR3 has 11 amino acids. The CDR3 region has the DNA TGCAGCGTTTTAGGGGGAACTGAAGCTTTCTTT. Translating gives CSVLGGTEAFF.

The chain combines TRBV4-1 with TRBJ1-2, with 7 bases that match TRBD1. The V segment lost 2 bases and the J segment 4 bases; nucleotides outside the gene matches: 4. The germline V gene has CDR1 MGHRA and CDR2 YSYEKL. The CDR3 length is 14 residues. CDR3 coding DNA: TGCGCCAGCAGCCAACCATCAGGGGGCTATGGCTACACCTTC. Encoded protein: CASSQPSGGYGYTF.

The rearrangement joins TRBV27 to TRBJ1-3, with a tentative D call TRBD1 (5 bases). The germline V gene encodes CDR1 MNHEY and CDR2 SMNVEV (reference sequence). This CDR3 contains 16 residues. V was trimmed by 6 bases and J by 2 bases, leaving 17 bases between them. CDR3 amino acids: CASRSGGGEPGNTIYF. The CDR3 DNA sequence: TGTGCCAGCAGGTCCGGTGGGGGGGAACCTGGAAACACCATATATTTT.

The V gene is TRBV27, the J gene TRBJ2-6; 9 nucleotides line up with TRBD1. The CDR3 runs to 17 residues. V dropped 6 bases and J dropped 2; count of bases not matched to a gene: 8. In germline, CDR1 is MNHEY, CDR2 SMNVEV (reference sequence). DNA of the CDR3: TGTGCCAGCAGCCGGGGACAGGGTGCTGCTGGGGCCAACGTCCTGACTTTC. Translation gives CASSRGQGAAGANVLTF. The whole variable domain, remainder taken from reference TRBV27 and TRBJ2-6, is EAQVTQNPRYLITVTGKKLTVTCSQNMNHEYMSWYRQDPGLGLRQIYYSMNVEVTDKGDVPEGYKVSRKEKRNFPLILESPSPNQTSLYFCASSRGQGAAGANVLTFGAGSRLTVL.